Listed below are T cell receptor beta chains from one sample, sequenced in a study of cytomegalovirus exposure and HLA in healthy donors. Using immunoSEQ multiplex PCR, the repertoire was profiled, and TCRdb retains in-frame clones only, with some absent. The sample includes about 310,000 clones, 70% to 90% seen only once; the top ten take around 0.96%. Material for sequencing was PBMCs. The receptors come from a man aged 30 to 45 in good health and CMV-seronegative. Each CDR3 is given with its conserved first and last residue. The D gene is left open where the match is weak. Clone size is given for some rows only: seen once, a few or many times, or a class if the clone is expanded.

clone size: .; V gene: TRBV19; D gene: TRBD2; J gene: TRBJ2-3; CDR3 DNA: TGTGCCAGTGCAGGACTAGCGGGGGTTCTAGATACGCAGTATTTT; CDR3 protein: CASAGLAGVLDTQYF
clone size: .; V gene: TRBV10-3; D gene: TRBD1; J gene: TRBJ2-5; CDR3 DNA: TGTGCCATCAGTGCCGGACAGGACCAAGAGACCCAGTACTTC; CDR3 protein: CAISAGQDQETQYF
clone size: few; V gene: TRBV6-5; D gene: TRBD1; J gene: TRBJ1-2; CDR3 DNA: TGTGCCAGCAGTTTGGCCCCCGCGGGACAGGGCTATGGCTACACCTTC; CDR3 protein: CASSLAPAGQGYGYTF
clone size: once; V gene: TRBV5-1; D gene: .; J gene: TRBJ2-5; CDR3 DNA: TGCGCCAGCAGCTTGCTCCAAGAGACCCAGTACTTC; CDR3 protein: CASSLLQETQYF
clone size: .; V gene: TRBV23-1; D gene: TRBD2; J gene: TRBJ2-1; CDR3 DNA: TGCGCCAGCAGTCAATCTCGGGCGGGGGAGAGCTCCTACAATGAGCAGTTCTTC; CDR3 protein: CASSQSRAGESSYNEQFF
clone size: .; V gene: TRBV27; D gene: .; J gene: TRBJ1-6; CDR3 DNA: TGTGCCAGCAGTCCTCGCCTAGGATCTAATTCACCCCTCCACTTT; CDR3 protein: CASSPRLGSNSPLHF
clone size: .; V gene: TRBV27; D gene: .; J gene: TRBJ1-6; CDR3 DNA: TGTGCCAGCAGTAATGCTCTTGTACGTAGGGGTAAGGATAATTCACCCCTCCACTTT; CDR3 protein: CASSNALVRRGKDNSPLHF
clone size: .; V gene: TRBV11-2; D gene: TRBD2; J gene: TRBJ2-3; CDR3 DNA: TGTGCCAGCAGCTCCCTGGGGAGCGGGGGGGCCGTAGATACGCAGTATTTT; CDR3 protein: CASSSLGSGGAVDTQYF
clone size: .; V gene: TRBV5-1; D gene: .; J gene: TRBJ1-3; CDR3 DNA: TGCGCCAGCAGCTGGAGGGCAGGAAACACCATATATTTT; CDR3 protein: CASSWRAGNTIYF
clone size: .; V gene: TRBV27; D gene: .; J gene: TRBJ1-2; CDR3 DNA: TGTGCCAGCAGTCGGAGGGGCAGGGAGGAGTTAGACTACACCTTC; CDR3 protein: CASSRRGREELDYTF
clone size: .; V gene: TRBV29-1; D gene: TRBD2; J gene: TRBJ2-3; CDR3 DNA: TGCAGCGTTGAAGACATGAGCGGGGGGCTAAACACAGATACGCAGTATTTT; CDR3 protein: CSVEDMSGGLNTDTQYF
clone size: .; V gene: TRBV6-5; D gene: .; J gene: TRBJ1-3; CDR3 DNA: TGTGCCAGCAGTTACTCGGACACTCCATCTGGAAACACCATATATTTT; CDR3 protein: CASSYSDTPSGNTIYF
clone size: .; V gene: TRBV6-4; D gene: .; J gene: TRBJ2-3; CDR3 DNA: TGTGCCAGGCCCGGCCAGAGGGAGGACGATACGCAGTATTTT; CDR3 protein: CARPGQREDDTQYF
clone size: .; V gene: TRBV7-2; D gene: .; J gene: TRBJ2-7; CDR3 DNA: TGTGCCAGCAGCGAAGGAGGGGCCCCCTACGAGCAGTACTTC; CDR3 protein: CASSEGGAPYEQYF
clone size: .; V gene: TRBV5-1; D gene: TRBD1; J gene: TRBJ2-5; CDR3 DNA: TGCGCCAGCAGCTTGAGGACAGGCGTACAAGAGACCCAGTACTTC; CDR3 protein: CASSLRTGVQETQYF
clone size: .; V gene: TRBV2; D gene: TRBD2; J gene: TRBJ2-5; CDR3 DNA: TGTGCCAGCAGGACTAGCGGGGGGGCAACGACCCAGTACTTC; CDR3 protein: CASRTSGGATTQYF
clone size: .; V gene: TRBV10-3; D gene: TRBD2; J gene: TRBJ2-7; CDR3 DNA: TGTGCCATCAGTGATATGGGACTAGCGGGGGGCCGGAGCTCCTACGAGCAGTACTTC; CDR3 protein: CAISDMGLAGGRSSYEQYF
clone size: .; V gene: TRBV18; D gene: TRBD1; J gene: TRBJ1-1; CDR3 DNA: TGTGCCAGCTCAATTTCGACAGGGGGCGGGGAAGCTTTCTTT; CDR3 protein: CASSISTGGGEAFF
clone size: .; V gene: TRBV5-1; D gene: TRBD1; J gene: TRBJ1-3; CDR3 DNA: TGCGCCAGCAGTTCCGCAGGGGGCGCAGGAAACACCATATATTTT; CDR3 protein: CASSSAGGAGNTIYF
clone size: .; V gene: TRBV27; D gene: .; J gene: TRBJ1-6; CDR3 DNA: TGTGCCAGCAGTTTTAAGAGCTCCTATAATTCACCCCTCCACTTT; CDR3 protein: CASSFKSSYNSPLHF
clone size: .; V gene: TRBV6-1; D gene: .; J gene: TRBJ1-4; CDR3 DNA: TGTGCCAGCAACCAGCGGGGGGCAACTAATGAAAAACTGTTTTTT; CDR3 protein: CASNQRGATNEKLFF
clone size: .; V gene: TRBV5-5; D gene: .; J gene: TRBJ1-6; CDR3 DNA: TGTGCCAGCAGCCACCCCGCCCCGGACAGAAACTCACCCCTCCACTTT; CDR3 protein: CASSHPAPDRNSPLHF
clone size: .; V gene: TRBV11-2; D gene: TRBD1; J gene: TRBJ2-7; CDR3 DNA: TGTGCCAGCAGCTTAGGGACAGGGGACCCCACCTACGAGCAGTACTTC; CDR3 protein: CASSLGTGDPTYEQYF
clone size: once; V gene: TRBV7-9; D gene: .; J gene: TRBJ1-1; CDR3 DNA: TGTGCCAGCAGCCTCAACACTGAAGCTTTCTTT; CDR3 protein: CASSLNTEAFF
clone size: few; V gene: TRBV6-4; D gene: TRBD2; J gene: TRBJ2-1; CDR3 DNA: TGTGCCAGCAGTGGGACTAGCGGGGGCAATGAGCAGTTCTTC; CDR3 protein: CASSGTSGGNEQFF
clone size: .; V gene: TRBV18; D gene: TRBD1; J gene: TRBJ1-4; CDR3 DNA: TGTGCCAGCTCACCGCAGGGGCAGGGGGCGTCCAGTAATGAAAAACTGTTTTTT; CDR3 protein: CASSPQGQGASSNEKLFF